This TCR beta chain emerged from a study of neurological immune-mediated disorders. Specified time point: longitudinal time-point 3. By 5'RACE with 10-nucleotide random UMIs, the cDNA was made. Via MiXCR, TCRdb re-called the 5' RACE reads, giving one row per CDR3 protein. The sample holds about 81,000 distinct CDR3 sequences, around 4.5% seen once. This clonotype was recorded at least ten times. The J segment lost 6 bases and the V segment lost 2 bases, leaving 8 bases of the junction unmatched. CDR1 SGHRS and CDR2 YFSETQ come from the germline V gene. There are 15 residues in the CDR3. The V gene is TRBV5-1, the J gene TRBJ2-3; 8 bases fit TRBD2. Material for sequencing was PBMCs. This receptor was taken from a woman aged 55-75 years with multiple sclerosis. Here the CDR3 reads CASSFGLADWDTQYF. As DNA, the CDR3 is TGCGCCAGCAGCTTTGGACTAGCCGACTGGGATACGCAGTATTTT.